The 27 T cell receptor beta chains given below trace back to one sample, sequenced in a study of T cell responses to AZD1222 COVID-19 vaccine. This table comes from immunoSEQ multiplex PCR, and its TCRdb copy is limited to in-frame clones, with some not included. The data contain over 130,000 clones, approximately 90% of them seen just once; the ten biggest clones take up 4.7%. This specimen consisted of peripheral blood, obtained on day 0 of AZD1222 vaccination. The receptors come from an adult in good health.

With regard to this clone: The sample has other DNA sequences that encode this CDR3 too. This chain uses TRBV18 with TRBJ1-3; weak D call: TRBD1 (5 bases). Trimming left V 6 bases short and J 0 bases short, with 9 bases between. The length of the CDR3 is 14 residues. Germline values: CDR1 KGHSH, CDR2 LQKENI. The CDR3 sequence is CASSLDISGNTIYF. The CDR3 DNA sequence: TGTGCCAGCTCTCTGGACATCTCTGGAAACACCATATATTTT.

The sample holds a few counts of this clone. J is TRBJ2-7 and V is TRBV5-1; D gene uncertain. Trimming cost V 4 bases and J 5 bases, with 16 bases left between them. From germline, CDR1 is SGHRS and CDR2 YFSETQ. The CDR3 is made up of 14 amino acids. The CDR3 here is CASSLPGSVHEQYF. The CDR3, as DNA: TGCGCCAGCAGCCTGCCGGGTAGTGTCCACGAGCAGTACTTC.

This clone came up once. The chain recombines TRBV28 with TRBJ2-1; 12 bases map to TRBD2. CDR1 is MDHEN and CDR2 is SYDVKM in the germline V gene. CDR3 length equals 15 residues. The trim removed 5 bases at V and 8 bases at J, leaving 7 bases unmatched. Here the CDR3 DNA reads TGTGCCAGCAGTCCCGCGACTAGCGGGAGAGATGAGCAGTTCTTC. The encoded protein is CASSPATSGRDEQFF.

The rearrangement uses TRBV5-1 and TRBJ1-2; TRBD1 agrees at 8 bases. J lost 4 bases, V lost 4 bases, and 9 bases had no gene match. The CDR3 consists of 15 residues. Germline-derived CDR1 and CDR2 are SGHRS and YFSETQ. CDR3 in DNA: TGCGCCAGCAGCCTCAATCGACAGGGGCTCTATGGCTACACCTTC. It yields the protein CASSLNRQGLYGYTF.

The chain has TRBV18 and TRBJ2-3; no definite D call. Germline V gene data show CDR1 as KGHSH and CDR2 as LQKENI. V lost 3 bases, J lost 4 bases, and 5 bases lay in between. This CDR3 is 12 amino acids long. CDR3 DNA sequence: TGTGCCAGCTCACCTTCAGCAGATACGCAGTATTTT. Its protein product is CASSPSADTQYF.

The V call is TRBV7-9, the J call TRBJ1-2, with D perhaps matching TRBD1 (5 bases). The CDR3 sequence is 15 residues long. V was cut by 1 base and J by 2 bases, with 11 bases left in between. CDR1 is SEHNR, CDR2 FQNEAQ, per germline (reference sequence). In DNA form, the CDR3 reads TGTGCCAGCAGCTTAGATCCAGGGCACAACTATGGCTACACCTTC. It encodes CASSLDPGHNYGYTF.

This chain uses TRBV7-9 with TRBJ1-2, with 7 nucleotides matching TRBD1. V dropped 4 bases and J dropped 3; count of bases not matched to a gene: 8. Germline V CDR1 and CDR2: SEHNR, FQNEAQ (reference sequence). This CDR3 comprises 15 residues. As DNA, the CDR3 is TGTGCCAGCAGCTCATACAGGGGAGGGGACTATGGCTACACCTTC. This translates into CASSSYRGGDYGYTF. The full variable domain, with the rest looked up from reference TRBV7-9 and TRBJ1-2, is DTGVSQNPRHKITKRGQNVTFRCDPISEHNRLYWYRQTLGQGPEFLTYFQNEAQLEKSRLLSDRFSAERPKGSFSTLEIQRTEQGDSAMYLCASSSYRGGDYGYTFGSGTRLTVV.

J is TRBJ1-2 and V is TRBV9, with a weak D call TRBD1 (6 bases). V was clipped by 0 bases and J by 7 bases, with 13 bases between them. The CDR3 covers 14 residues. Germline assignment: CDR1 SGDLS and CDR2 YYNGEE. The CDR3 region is CASSVVAGEGGYTF. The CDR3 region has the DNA TGTGCCAGCAGCGTAGTCGCAGGGGAAGGTGGCTACACCTTC.

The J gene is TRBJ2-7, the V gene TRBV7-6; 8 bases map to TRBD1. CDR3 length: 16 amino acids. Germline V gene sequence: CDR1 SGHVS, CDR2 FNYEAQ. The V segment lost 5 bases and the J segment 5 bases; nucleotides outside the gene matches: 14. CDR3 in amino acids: CASSPLTGGGFNEQYF. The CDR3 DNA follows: TGTGCCAGCAGCCCTCTTACAGGGGGAGGTTTCAACGAGCAGTACTTC.

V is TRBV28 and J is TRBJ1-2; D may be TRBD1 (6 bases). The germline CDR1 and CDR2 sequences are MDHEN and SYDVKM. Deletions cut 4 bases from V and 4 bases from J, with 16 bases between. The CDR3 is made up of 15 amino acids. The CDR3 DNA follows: TGTGCCAGCAGTTACTCCGGGACAATCATCTATGGCTACACCTTC. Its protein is CASSYSGTIIYGYTF.

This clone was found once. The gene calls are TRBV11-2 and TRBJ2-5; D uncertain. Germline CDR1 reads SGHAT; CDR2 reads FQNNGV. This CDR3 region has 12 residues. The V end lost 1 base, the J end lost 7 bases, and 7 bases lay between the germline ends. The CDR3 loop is CASSLGVGTQYF. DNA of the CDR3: TGTGCCAGCAGCTTAGGGGTGGGGACCCAGTACTTC.

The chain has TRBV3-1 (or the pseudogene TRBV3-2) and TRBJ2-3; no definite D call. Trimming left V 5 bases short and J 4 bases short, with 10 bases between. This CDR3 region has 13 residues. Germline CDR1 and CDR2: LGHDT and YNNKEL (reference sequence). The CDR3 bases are TGTGCCAGCAGCTCATTGTCCTCAGATACGCAGTATTTT. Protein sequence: CASSSLSSDTQYF.

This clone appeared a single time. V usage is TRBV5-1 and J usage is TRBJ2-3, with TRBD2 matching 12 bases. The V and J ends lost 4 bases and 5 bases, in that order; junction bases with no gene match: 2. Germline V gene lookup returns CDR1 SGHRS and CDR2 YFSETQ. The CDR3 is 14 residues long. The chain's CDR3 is CASSPGLAGDTQYF. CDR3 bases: TGCGCCAGCAGCCCGGGACTAGCGGGAGATACGCAGTATTTT. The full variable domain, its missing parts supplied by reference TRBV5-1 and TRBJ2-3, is KAGVTQTPRYLIKTRGQQVTLSCSPISGHRSVSWYQQTPGQGLQFLFEYFSETQRNKGNFPGRFSGRQFSNSRSEMNVSTLELGDSALYLCASSPGLAGDTQYFGPGTRLTVL.

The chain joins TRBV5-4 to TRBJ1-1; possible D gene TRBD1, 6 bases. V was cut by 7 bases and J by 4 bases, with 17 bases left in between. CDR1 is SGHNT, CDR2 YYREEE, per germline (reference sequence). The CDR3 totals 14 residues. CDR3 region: CASLRGGQGTEAFF. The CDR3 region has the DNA TGTGCCAGCCTGCGGGGGGGGCAGGGCACTGAAGCTTTCTTT.

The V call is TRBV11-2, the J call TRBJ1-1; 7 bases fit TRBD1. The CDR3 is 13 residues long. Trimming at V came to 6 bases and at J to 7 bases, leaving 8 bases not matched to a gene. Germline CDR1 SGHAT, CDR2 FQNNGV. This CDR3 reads CASRNRDSVEAFF. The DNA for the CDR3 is TGTGCCAGCAGGAACCGGGACAGTGTTGAAGCTTTCTTT. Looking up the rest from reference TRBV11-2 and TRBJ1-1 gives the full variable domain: EAGVAQSPRYKIIEKRQSVAFWCNPISGHATLYWYQQILGQGPKLLIQFQNNGVVDDSQLPKDRFSAERLKGVDSTLKIQPAKLEDSAVYLCASRNRDSVEAFFGQGTRLTVV.

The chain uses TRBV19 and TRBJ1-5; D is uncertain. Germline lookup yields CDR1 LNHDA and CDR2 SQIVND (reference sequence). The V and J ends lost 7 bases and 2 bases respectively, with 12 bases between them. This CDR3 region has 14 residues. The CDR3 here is CASIARWGNQPQHF. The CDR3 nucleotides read TGTGCCAGTATCGCCAGGTGGGGCAATCAGCCCCAGCATTTT.

The DNA for the CDR3 is TGTGCCAGTAGTGGGGCAGCTAATCCCTACGAGCAGTACTTC. Translation gives CASSGAANPYEQYF. This rearrangement joins TRBV19 to TRBJ2-7; tentative D call: TRBD1 (5 bases). Trimming removed 5 bases from V and 2 bases from J, with 13 bases in between. Germline V CDR1 and CDR2: LNHDA, SQIVND (reference sequence). This CDR3 is built from 14 residues.

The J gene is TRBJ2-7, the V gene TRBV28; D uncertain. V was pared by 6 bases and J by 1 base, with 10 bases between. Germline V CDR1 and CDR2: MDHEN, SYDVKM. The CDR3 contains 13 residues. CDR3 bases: TGTGCCAGCAGCCTGGTATGGTCCTACGAGCAGTACTTC. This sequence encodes CASSLVWSYEQYF.

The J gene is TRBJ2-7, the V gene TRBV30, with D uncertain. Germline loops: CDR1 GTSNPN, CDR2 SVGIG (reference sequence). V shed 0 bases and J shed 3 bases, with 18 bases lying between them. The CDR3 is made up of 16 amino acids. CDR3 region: CAWSVRRLLEHYEQYF. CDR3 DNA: TGTGCCTGGAGTGTACGGCGTCTTTTAGAGCACTACGAGCAGTACTTC.

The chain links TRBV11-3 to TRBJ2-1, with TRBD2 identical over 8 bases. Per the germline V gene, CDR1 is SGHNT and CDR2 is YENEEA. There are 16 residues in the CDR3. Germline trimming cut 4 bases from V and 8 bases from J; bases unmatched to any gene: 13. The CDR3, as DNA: TGTGCCAGCAGCTCTCGCTCTCGGGGGGGCATTTATGAGCAGTTCTTC. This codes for CASSSRSRGGIYEQFF.

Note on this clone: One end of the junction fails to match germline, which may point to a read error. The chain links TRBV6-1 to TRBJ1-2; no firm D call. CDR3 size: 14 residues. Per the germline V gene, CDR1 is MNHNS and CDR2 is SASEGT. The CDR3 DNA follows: TGTGCCAGCAGTGAAGCTGGGTCTTTGGTACTAAATAACTTC. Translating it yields CASSEAGSLVLNNF.

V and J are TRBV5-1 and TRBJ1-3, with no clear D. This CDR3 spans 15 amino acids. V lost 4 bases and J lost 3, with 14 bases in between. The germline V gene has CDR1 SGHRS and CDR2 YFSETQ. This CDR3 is CASSLGWAGGNTIYF. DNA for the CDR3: TGCGCCAGCAGCCTCGGTTGGGCAGGTGGAAACACCATATATTTT.

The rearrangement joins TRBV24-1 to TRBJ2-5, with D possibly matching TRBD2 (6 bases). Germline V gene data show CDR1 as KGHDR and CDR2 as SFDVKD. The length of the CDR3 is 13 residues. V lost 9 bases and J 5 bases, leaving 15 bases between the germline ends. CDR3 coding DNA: TGTGCCACCGGGACCGGGAGCCAGGAGACCCAGTACTTC. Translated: CATGTGSQETQYF.

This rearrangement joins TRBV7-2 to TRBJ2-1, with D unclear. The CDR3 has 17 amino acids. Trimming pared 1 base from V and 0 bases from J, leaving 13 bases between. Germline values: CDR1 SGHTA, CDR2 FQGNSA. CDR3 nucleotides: TGTGCCAGCAGCTTAGGTCCTGGGCCATACTCCTACAATGAGCAGTTCTTC. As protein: CASSLGPGPYSYNEQFF.

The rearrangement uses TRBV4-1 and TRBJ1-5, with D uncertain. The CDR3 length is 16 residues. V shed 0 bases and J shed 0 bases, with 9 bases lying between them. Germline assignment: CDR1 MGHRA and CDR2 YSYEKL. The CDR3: CASSQEYSYSNQPQHF. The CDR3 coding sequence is TGCGCCAGCAGCCAAGAGTACAGTTATAGCAATCAGCCCCAGCATTTT.

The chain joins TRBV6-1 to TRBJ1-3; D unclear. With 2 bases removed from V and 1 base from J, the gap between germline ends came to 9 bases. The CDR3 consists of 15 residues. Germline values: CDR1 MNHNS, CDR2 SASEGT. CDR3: CASSELSGSGNTIYF. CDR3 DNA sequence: TGTGCCAGCAGTGAACTCTCGGGGTCTGGAAACACCATATATTTT.

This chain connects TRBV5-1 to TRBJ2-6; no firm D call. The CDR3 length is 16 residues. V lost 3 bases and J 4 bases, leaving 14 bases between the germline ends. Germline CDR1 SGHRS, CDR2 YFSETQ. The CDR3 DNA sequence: TGCGCCAGCAGCTCTCATGCCTCTACCGGGGCCAACGTCCTGACTTTC. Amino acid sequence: CASSSHASTGANVLTF.